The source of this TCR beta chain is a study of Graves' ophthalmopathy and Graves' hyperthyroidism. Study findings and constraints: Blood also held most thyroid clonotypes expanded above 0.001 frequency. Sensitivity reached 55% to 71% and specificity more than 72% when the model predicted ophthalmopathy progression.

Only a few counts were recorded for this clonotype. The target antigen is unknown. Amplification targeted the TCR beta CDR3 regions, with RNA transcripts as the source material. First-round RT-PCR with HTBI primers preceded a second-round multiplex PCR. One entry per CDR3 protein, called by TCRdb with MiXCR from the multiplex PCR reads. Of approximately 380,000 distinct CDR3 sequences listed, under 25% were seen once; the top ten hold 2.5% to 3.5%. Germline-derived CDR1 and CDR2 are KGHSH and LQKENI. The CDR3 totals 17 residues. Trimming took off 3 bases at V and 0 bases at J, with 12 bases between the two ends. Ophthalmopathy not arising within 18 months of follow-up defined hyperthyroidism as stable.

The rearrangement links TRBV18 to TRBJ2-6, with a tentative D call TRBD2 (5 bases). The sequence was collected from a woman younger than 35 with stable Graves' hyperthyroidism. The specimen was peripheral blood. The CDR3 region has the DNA TGTGCCAGCTCACCGATCGGAGGAGGCTCTGGGGCCAACGTCCTGACTTTC. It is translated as CASSPIGGGSGANVLTF.